The 27 T cell receptor beta chains presented below share a single source sample, sequenced in a study of blood T cell repertoires in COVID-19. Only in-frame clones appear in the TCRdb table, and some are missing; sequencing was by immunoSEQ multiplex PCR. The profile covers about 200,000 clones, with 85% to 90% appearing a single time and over 2% taken by the ten largest. The material sequenced was peripheral blood. These receptors were collected from a woman in her fifties or sixties with acute or convalescent COVID-19.

The V call is TRBV11-3, the J call TRBJ1-1; 8 bases line up with TRBD1. J was trimmed by 1 base and V by 3 bases; bases with no gene match: 4. The CDR3 has 15 residues. The germline CDR1 and CDR2 sequences are SGHNT and YENEEA. CDR3 nucleotide sequence: TGTGCCAGCAGCTTCGGGACAGGTTGGAACACTGAAGCTTTCTTT. It is translated as CASSFGTGWNTEAFF.

This clone was counted a single time. The CDR3 DNA is TGTGCCAGCAGCCGGGACAGGGTGGGCAATGAGCAGTTCTTC. Amino acid sequence: CASSRDRVGNEQFF. The chain has TRBV7-9 and TRBJ2-1; 9 nucleotides line up with TRBD1. The CDR3 has 14 amino acids. Germline CDR1 is SEHNR and CDR2 is FQNEAQ (reference sequence). V lost 5 bases to trimming and J lost 6 bases; unmatched junction nucleotides: 5.

This chain links TRBV29-1 with TRBJ1-1; maybe TRBD1 (5 bases). Germline V lookup: CDR1 SQVTM, CDR2 ANQGSEA. V was pared by 0 bases and J by 0 bases, with 5 bases between. CDR3 length equals 13 residues. Here the CDR3 reads CSVEEGVNTEAFF. DNA of the CDR3: TGCAGCGTTGAAGAAGGGGTGAACACTGAAGCTTTCTTT.

The rearrangement joins TRBV9 to TRBJ2-2; D might be TRBD2 (7 bases). The CDR3 is made up of 15 amino acids. Trimming pared 4 bases from V and 2 bases from J, leaving 12 bases between. Germline V lookup: CDR1 SGDLS, CDR2 YYNGEE. The DNA for the CDR3 is TGTGCCAGCAGCTCCTGGGGGGGCAACACCGGGGAGCTGTTTTTT. The encoded protein is CASSSWGGNTGELFF.

This clone was picked up a small number of times. The J gene is TRBJ1-1, the V gene TRBV2; 7 positions agree with TRBD1. The V and J ends lost 7 bases and 5 bases, in that order; junction bases with no gene match: 13. This CDR3 has 15 amino acids. The germline V gene encodes CDR1 SNHLY and CDR2 FYNNEI. The CDR3 sequence: CASKPRGGEGTEAFF. The CDR3 bases are TGTGCCAGCAAACCGAGAGGGGGCGAGGGAACTGAAGCTTTCTTT.

Only a few counts were recorded for this clone. V is TRBV27 and J is TRBJ2-2, with 10 bases that match TRBD1. This CDR3 contains 15 residues. Per germline, CDR1 MNHEY and CDR2 SMNVEV (reference sequence). V was pared by 5 bases and J by 5 bases, with 5 bases of the junction left unmatched. CDR3 protein: CASSRDRGATGELFF. DNA for the CDR3: TGTGCCAGCAGTCGGGACAGGGGTGCGACCGGGGAGCTGTTTTTT.

V usage is TRBV6-6 and J usage is TRBJ2-2; TRBD2 is a possible D gene (5 bases). The V end was cut by 6 bases, the J end by 2 bases, with 13 bases between. CDR3 size: 15 residues. CDR1 is MNHNY, CDR2 SVGAGI, per germline (reference sequence). The CDR3 reads CASRPDGVNTGELFF. CDR3 coding DNA: TGTGCCAGCAGGCCGGACGGGGTTAACACCGGGGAGCTGTTTTTT.

The chain combines TRBV6-2 or TRBV6-3 with TRBJ1-5; no clear D gene. CDR1 and CDR2 from the germline V gene are MNHEY and SVGEGT. Trimming left V 2 bases short and J 5 bases short, with 13 bases between. The CDR3 contains 15 residues. CDR3 protein: CASSYILAGYQPQHF. Written as DNA, the CDR3 is TGTGCCAGCAGTTACATTTTGGCGGGATATCAGCCCCAGCATTTT.

The chain's CDR3 is CASSQTGVSEKLFF. The CDR3 DNA is TGCGCCAGCAGCCAAACAGGGGTTAGTGAAAAACTGTTTTTT. V usage is TRBV5-1 and J usage is TRBJ1-4, with TRBD1 identical over 7 bases. Germline CDR1 and CDR2: SGHRS and YFSETQ. After removal of 4 bases from V and 7 bases from J, the junction contained 7 bases not matched to a gene. The CDR3 length is 14 residues. Full variable domain (outside the CDR3, taken from reference TRBV5-1 and TRBJ1-4): KAGVTQTPRYLIKTRGQQVTLSCSPISGHRSVSWYQQTPGQGLQFLFEYFSETQRNKGNFPGRFSGRQFSNSRSEMNVSTLELGDSALYLCASSQTGVSEKLFFGSGTQLSVL.

The V gene is TRBV19, the J gene TRBJ2-3, with TRBD2 matching 15 bases. From germline, CDR1 is LNHDA and CDR2 SQIVND (reference sequence). Germline trimming cut 10 bases from V and 2 bases from J; bases unmatched to any gene: 7. The CDR3 runs 16 residues. Here the CDR3 DNA reads TGTGCCATCTCCGGGACTAGCGGGGGGCCCACAGATACGCAGTATTTT. Residues: CAISGTSGGPTDTQYF.

The V call is TRBV6-1, the J call TRBJ1-2; possible D gene TRBD1, 5 bases. The CDR3 contains 15 residues. Trimming removed 1 base at V and 2 bases at J, with 11 bases between. Per the germline V gene, CDR1 is MNHNS and CDR2 is SASEGT. CDR3 protein: CASSEDGGVNYGYTF. The CDR3 nucleotides are TGTGCCAGCAGTGAAGATGGAGGGGTGAACTATGGCTACACCTTC.

This chain connects TRBV29-1 to TRBJ2-6; D is unresolved. Trimming left V 6 bases short and J 0 bases short, with 6 bases between. Germline CDR1 SQVTM, CDR2 ANQGSEA. The CDR3 has 13 amino acids. CDR3 sequence reads: CSVLSSGANVLTF. The CDR3 coding sequence is TGCAGCGTCCTGAGCTCTGGGGCCAACGTCCTGACTTTC.

A single count supports this clone. V is TRBV27 and J is TRBJ2-2; D perhaps matches TRBD1 (5 bases). The V gene's germline CDR1 is MNHEY and CDR2 SMNVEV (reference sequence). The CDR3 extends over 17 amino acids. Trimming shortened V by 0 bases and J by 2 bases, and 13 bases separated the two germline ends. CDR3 bases: TGTGCCAGCAGTTTATCGCGACAGACGTCAAACACCGGGGAGCTGTTTTTT. Its translation: CASSLSRQTSNTGELFF.

The rearrangement uses TRBV7-9 and TRBJ2-1, with 10 bases aligning to TRBD1. The CDR3 has 15 residues. J gave up 7 bases and V 4 bases, and 7 bases lay outside the gene matches. Germline CDR1 is SEHNR and CDR2 is FQNEAQ (reference sequence). The CDR3 protein is CASSYDRGRENEQFF. In DNA form, the CDR3 reads TGTGCCAGCAGCTACGACAGGGGGCGCGAAAATGAGCAGTTCTTC.

This chain uses TRBV19 with TRBJ1-2; 7 bases agree with TRBD1. The CDR3 spans 17 residues. Germline CDR1 and CDR2: LNHDA and SQIVND (reference sequence). V lost 0 bases to trimming and J lost 4 bases; unmatched junction nucleotides: 11. DNA of the CDR3: TGTGCCAGTAGTATAGATCAAACTTTACAGGGGAGCTATGGCTACACCTTC. This translates into CASSIDQTLQGSYGYTF.

This chain connects TRBV6-5 to TRBJ2-5; D may be TRBD2 (6 bases). V was trimmed by 7 bases and J by 1 base, leaving 10 bases between them. CDR3 length equals 13 residues. CDR1 is MNHEY, CDR2 SVGAGI, per germline. The CDR3 DNA reads TGTGCCAGCACTAGGAGGGCCCAAGAGACCCAGTACTTC. It is translated as CASTRRAQETQYF.

The CDR3 DNA reads TGTGCCAGCGTTGGTGAGTACGAGCAGTACTTC. This sequence encodes CASVGEYEQYF. The V gene is TRBV11-2, the J gene TRBJ2-7; D gene uncertain. Germline CDR1 SGHAT, CDR2 FQNNGV. Trimming removed 8 bases at V and 4 bases at J, with 9 bases between. There are 11 residues in the CDR3.

The genes are TRBV24-1 and TRBJ2-3, with TRBD2 matching 10 bases. V shed 5 bases, J shed 2 bases, and the junction held 6 bases outside the gene matches. CDR3 length: 16 residues. Looked up from germline, CDR1 is KGHDR and CDR2 is SFDVKD. CDR3: CATSGWLAGATDTQYF. CDR3 bases: TGTGCCACCAGTGGTTGGCTAGCGGGGGCCACAGATACGCAGTATTTT.

The chain recombines TRBV10-3 with TRBJ2-3; TRBD2 matches at 8 bases. The germline V gene encodes CDR1 ENHRY and CDR2 SYGVKD. The CDR3 length is 15 residues. V was clipped by 6 bases and J by 0 bases; unmatched bases: 5. CDR3 in amino acids: CAISGGGSSTDTQYF. The CDR3 DNA reads as TGTGCCATCAGCGGGGGGGGATCTAGCACAGATACGCAGTATTTT.

The rearrangement joins TRBV7-3 to TRBJ2-2; the match to TRBD2 covers 10 bases. The length of the CDR3 is 16 residues. The V gene end was trimmed by 3 bases and the J gene end by 6 bases; junction bases not matched to a gene: 7. Germline V lookup: CDR1 SGHTA, CDR2 FQGTGA. The CDR3 loop is CASSLGASGGSGELFF. The CDR3 region has the DNA TGTGCCAGCAGCTTGGGGGCTAGCGGGGGATCCGGGGAGCTGTTTTTT.

The chain links TRBV5-5 to TRBJ2-3; D gene unclear. In germline, CDR1 is SGHKS, CDR2 YYEKEE (reference sequence). CDR3 length equals 14 residues. Trimming took 4 bases from V and 5 from J, leaving 14 bases between them. The CDR3 is CASSVNGVGDTQYF. The CDR3 DNA follows: TGTGCCAGCAGCGTCAATGGAGTCGGAGATACGCAGTATTTT.

The chain employs TRBV12-3 or TRBV12-4 and TRBJ2-1; D is possibly TRBD2 (5 bases). V lost 3 bases, J lost 2 bases, and 5 bases lay in between. The CDR3 covers 13 residues. The CDR3: CASSFGTYNEQFF. CDR3 coding DNA: TGTGCCAGCAGTTTCGGGACCTACAATGAGCAGTTCTTC.

This clone was counted ten times or more. The rearrangement links TRBV7-2 to TRBJ1-3, with 7 bases matching TRBD1. The CDR3 extends over 17 amino acids. In germline, CDR1 is SGHTA, CDR2 FQGNSA. Germline trimming cut 5 bases from V and 0 bases from J; bases unmatched to any gene: 10. The CDR3 DNA is TGTGCCAGCAGCCCACAGGGGACCCCGAGCTCTGGAAACACCATATATTTT. As protein: CASSPQGTPSSGNTIYF.

J is TRBJ1-5 and V is TRBV19; 7 positions agree with TRBD1. V lost 5 bases, J lost 3 bases, and 16 bases stayed unmatched. Per germline, CDR1 LNHDA and CDR2 SQIVND (reference sequence). The CDR3 has 18 residues. The CDR3 nucleotides read TGTGCCAGTAGTCACCCGACAGGGTGGGTAGGGGCCAATCAGCCCCAGCATTTT. It codes for CASSHPTGWVGANQPQHF. The full variable domain, in which reference TRBV19 and TRBJ1-5 provide the parts outside the CDR3, is DGGITQSPKYLFRKEGQNVTLSCEQNLNHDAMYWYRQDPGQGLRLIYYSQIVNDFQKGDIAEGYSVSREKKESFPLTVTSAQKNPTAFYLCASSHPTGWVGANQPQHFGDGTRLSIL.

The V and J genes are TRBV6-2 or TRBV6-3 and TRBJ2-7; TRBD1 aligns across 7 bases. The V gene end was trimmed by 2 bases and the J gene end by 4 bases; junction bases not matched to a gene: 5. The germline gives CDR1 MNHEY, CDR2 SVGEGT. The CDR3 contains 14 residues. The CDR3 region has the DNA TGTGCCAGCAGTTACCCGACAGGGACATACGAGCAGTACTTC. Its protein is CASSYPTGTYEQYF.

The V and J genes are TRBV3-1 (or the pseudogene TRBV3-2) and TRBJ2-5, with 9 bases identical to TRBD2. CDR1 and CDR2 from the germline V gene are LGHDT and YNNKEL (reference sequence). Unmatched junction bases numbered 5, after V lost 2 bases and J lost 4 bases. The CDR3 covers 15 residues. The CDR3 spells CASSQMSSGTETQYF. In DNA form, the CDR3 reads TGTGCCAGCAGCCAAATGTCTAGCGGGACAGAGACCCAGTACTTC.

This clone has a single count. The chain combines TRBV7-6 with TRBJ1-2; D possibly corresponds to TRBD1 (6 bases). The germline V gene has CDR1 SGHVS and CDR2 FNYEAQ. V dropped 5 bases and J dropped 1 base, with 11 bases sitting between them. The CDR3 covers 14 residues. The CDR3 DNA is TGTGCCAGCAGCCCGGGGGGCAGTAACTATGGCTACACCTTC. Protein: CASSPGGSNYGYTF.